A selection of T cell receptor beta chains follows, all from one sample in a study of blood T cells in healthy people across ages. TCRdb redid the calling of the 5' RACE reads with MiXCR, one entry per CDR3 protein. The sample holds roughly 1.6 million distinct CDR3 sequences; 30% to 40% are singletons and the top ten take 11%. Sequenced sample: blood. The source is a woman in her twenties or thirties in good health. Each CDR3 is given with its conserved first and last residue. D genes are given only for firm matches. Not all rows give a size; the values are once, few, many and, for expanded clones, a class.

cdr3_aa cdr3_nt d_call clone_size j_call v_call
CASGTSGPAVRSQVGEQYF TGTGCCAGCGGGACTAGCGGGCCGGCGGTGCGCTCTCAGGTCGGGGAGCAGTACTTC TRBD2 - TRBJ2-7 TRBV6-1
CSARDWGGFSNQPQHF TGCAGTGCTAGAGACTGGGGGGGTTTTTCCAATCAGCCCCAGCATTTT - few TRBJ1-5 TRBV20-1
CASSPNRGSTDTQYF TGTGCCAGCAGCCCCAACCGGGGGAGCACAGATACGCAGTATTTT - - TRBJ2-3 TRBV3-1
CSAQVRAYNEQFF TGCAGTGCCCAGGTAAGGGCCTACAATGAGCAGTTCTTC - few TRBJ2-1 TRBV20-1
CASSLEPGNYGYTF TGCGCCAGCAGCTTGGAGCCCGGTAACTATGGCTACACCTTC - - TRBJ1-2 TRBV5-1
CASSGPLAGTGGDSYNEQFF TGTGCCAGCAGCGGCCCCTTGGCCGGGACAGGGGGTGACTCCTACAATGAGCAGTTCTTC TRBD1 few TRBJ2-1 TRBV9
CASSLVFSSGGFGETQYF TGTGCCAGCAGCTTAGTTTTTTCATCAGGGGGCTTTGGAGAGACCCAGTACTTC TRBD1 few TRBJ2-5 TRBV7-6
CASSDAATKNIQYF TGCGCCAGCAGTGACGCAGCTACTAAAAACATTCAGTACTTC - - TRBJ2-4 TRBV10-2
CASSSPSAGGHNEQFF TGTGCCAGCAGTTCCCCTTCAGCGGGAGGACACAATGAGCAGTTCTTC TRBD2 few TRBJ2-1 TRBV28
CASTPHRGGNQPQHF TGTGCCAGTACTCCACACAGGGGTGGCAATCAGCCCCAGCATTTT TRBD1 - TRBJ1-5 TRBV2
CASSPGTQALGYTF TGTGCCAGCAGCCCCGGGACACAGGCCTTAGGCTACACCTTC - few TRBJ1-2 TRBV7-9
CAWSSRASWYGYTF TGTGCCTGGAGTTCCCGGGCCTCTTGGTATGGCTACACCTTC - - TRBJ1-2 TRBV30
CASGGGTTNTGELFF TGTGCCAGCGGCGGCGGGACAACGAACACCGGGGAGCTGTTTTTT - - TRBJ2-2 TRBV28
CASSSYRESYEQYF TGCGCCAGCAGCTCTTATAGGGAATCCTACGAGCAGTACTTC - few TRBJ2-7 TRBV5-1
CASSLAVLATSTDTQYF TGTGCCAGCAGCTTGGCGGTACTAGCGACTAGCACAGATACGCAGTATTTT TRBD2 few TRBJ2-3 TRBV7-6
CASSSGQGIYNEQFF TGTGCCAGCAGCTCGGGACAGGGTATCTACAATGAGCAGTTCTTC TRBD1 - TRBJ2-1 TRBV7-9
CASSVEDGDYNEQFF TGTGCCAGCAGCGTAGAGGACGGAGACTACAATGAGCAGTTCTTC - few TRBJ2-1 TRBV9
CASSLGTSFSEQYF TGTGCCAGCAGTTTAGGGACTAGTTTTTCCGAGCAGTACTTC TRBD2 - TRBJ2-7 TRBV28
CASSPDFSGRGGNYEQYF TGTGCCAGCAGCCCCGATTTCTCCGGGAGAGGCGGTAACTACGAGCAGTACTTC - - TRBJ2-7 TRBV3-1
CASSWVDRSTDTQYF TGCGCCAGCAGCTGGGTCGATCGAAGCACAGATACGCAGTATTTT - few TRBJ2-3 TRBV5-1
CASTHRDRRLAGGGEQYF TGTGCCAGCACCCACCGGGACAGAAGACTAGCGGGAGGTGGTGAGCAGTACTTC TRBD2 few TRBJ2-5 TRBV28
CVSSSGMRAGELFF TGTGTCAGCAGTTCCGGTATGAGGGCCGGGGAGCTGTTTTTT - - TRBJ2-2 TRBV27
CASSQGLRGTGDAHEQYF TGTGCCAGCAGCCAAGGGCTTCGAGGGACAGGGGACGCCCACGAGCAGTACTTC TRBD1 many TRBJ2-7 TRBV4-2
CASSSDTPLHF TGTGCCAGCAGCTCGGACACACCCCTCCACTTT - once TRBJ1-6 TRBV7-2
CATRWTAGTDTQYF TGTGCCACCAGGTGGACCGCAGGCACAGATACGCAGTATTTT - once TRBJ2-3 TRBV10-3
CASSPDPLTSGANVLTF TGCGCCAGCAGCCCTGACCCCTTGACCTCTGGGGCCAACGTCCTGACTTTC - few TRBJ2-6 TRBV5-1
CAISELLQGADEQYF TGTGCCATCAGTGAGCTGCTTCAGGGGGCGGACGAGCAGTACTTC TRBD1 - TRBJ2-7 TRBV10-3
CASHPRGAGADEQYF TGCGCCAGCCACCCTCGAGGGGCGGGAGCAGACGAGCAGTACTTC TRBD2 - TRBJ2-7 TRBV5-1
CAWSLDNNQPQHF TGTGCCTGGAGCCTGGACAACAATCAGCCCCAGCATTTT - once TRBJ1-5 TRBV30
CASSSPGAGYEQYF TGTGCCAGCAGTTCCCCGGGGGCGGGCTACGAGCAGTACTTC - - TRBJ2-7 TRBV6-1
CASSQQGRDTEAFF TGTGCCAGCAGCCAACAGGGGAGGGACACTGAAGCTTTCTTT - few TRBJ1-1 TRBV3-1
CASSLMRDQPQHF TGCGCCAGCAGCCTAATGCGAGATCAGCCCCAGCATTTT - few TRBJ1-5 TRBV4-1
CASGQEPPPNTGELFF TGCGCCAGCGGCCAAGAACCCCCGCCGAACACCGGGGAGCTGTTTTTT - - TRBJ2-2 TRBV4-1
CASSLEALQETQYF TGTGCCAGCAGTTTAGAGGCTCTGCAAGAGACCCAGTACTTC - many TRBJ2-5 TRBV12-3/TRBV12-4
CASSALPGQGLYGYTF TGTGCCAGCAGCGCGCTACCGGGACAGGGACTCTATGGCTACACCTTC TRBD1 - TRBJ1-2 TRBV7-2
CSATLEWTSGQETQYF TGCAGTGCAACCTTGGAGTGGACTAGCGGACAAGAGACCCAGTACTTC TRBD2 - TRBJ2-5 TRBV20-1
CASSLGSPGQGHYEQYF TGTGCCAGCAGCTTAGGGAGTCCAGGACAGGGGCACTACGAGCAGTACTTC TRBD1 few TRBJ2-7 TRBV7-2